A selection of T cell receptor beta chains follows, all from one sample in a study of blood T cell repertoires in COVID-19. Sequenced by immunoSEQ multiplex PCR; TCRdb stores in-frame clones only, minus some. The data contain roughly 230,000 clones, roughly four fifths of them singletons. The sequenced sample was PBMCs or T cells enriched from blood (not recorded which). The receptors stem from an older woman who had recovered from COVID-19. Each CDR3 is given with its conserved first and last residue. A D gene is named only where the DNA matches it firmly. The size of a clone is reported for some rows only, either as once, few or many, or as a class for expanded clones.

CDR3: CASSRQGISYEQYF
DNA: TGTGCCAGCAGCCGACAGGGTATCTCCTACGAGCAGTACTTC
size: NA
length: 14
J: TRBJ2-7
D: TRBD1
V: TRBV5-6

CDR3: CASSPSGPENTGELFF
DNA: TGTGCCAGCAGTCCAAGCGGTCCCGAGAACACCGGGGAGCTGTTTTTT
size: NA
length: 16
J: TRBJ2-2
D: NA
V: TRBV6-6

CDR3: CASSYSAEETQYF
DNA: TGTGCCAGCAGTTACTCGGCGGAAGAGACCCAGTACTTC
size: NA
length: 13
J: TRBJ2-5
D: NA
V: TRBV6-2/TRBV6-3

CDR3: CASSVNPRNSYNSPLHF
DNA: TGTGCCAGCAGTGTAAACCCGAGAAACTCCTATAATTCACCCCTCCACTTT
size: NA
length: 17
J: TRBJ1-6
D: NA
V: TRBV27

CDR3: CASSKGQLGGETQYF
DNA: TGTGCCAGCAGCAAAGGCCAGCTGGGGGGAGAGACCCAGTACTTC
size: NA
length: 15
J: TRBJ2-5
D: NA
V: TRBV21-1

CDR3: CASSRAGGTQETQYF
DNA: TGTGCCAGCAGCCGGGCGGGGGGCACTCAAGAGACCCAGTACTTC
size: once
length: 15
J: TRBJ2-5
D: TRBD2
V: TRBV7-2

CDR3: CASSRGRGNTEAFF
DNA: TGCGCCAGCAGCCGAGGACGGGGGAACACTGAAGCTTTCTTT
size: NA
length: 14
J: TRBJ1-1
D: NA
V: TRBV5-1

CDR3: CASSTQGFGGNTIYF
DNA: TGTGCCAGCAGCACACAGGGTTTTGGTGGAAACACCATATATTTT
size: NA
length: 15
J: TRBJ1-3
D: NA
V: TRBV3-1/TRBV3-2

CDR3: CASSLALLGVNTEAFF
DNA: TGCGCCAGCAGCTTGGCCCTTCTAGGAGTGAACACTGAAGCTTTCTTT
size: NA
length: 16
J: TRBJ1-1
D: NA
V: TRBV5-1

CDR3: CASSTRDSKAFF
DNA: TGTGCCAGCAGTACCCGGGACAGTAAAGCTTTCTTT
size: NA
length: 12
J: TRBJ1-1
D: TRBD1
V: TRBV6-5

CDR3: CASSFPQGSPLHF
DNA: TGTGCCAGCAGTTTCCCTCAGGGTTCACCCCTCCACTTT
size: NA
length: 13
J: TRBJ1-6
D: NA
V: TRBV27

CDR3: CASSLGRTPGNTIYF
DNA: TGTGCCAGCAGCTTGGGACGGACACCTGGAAACACCATATATTTT
size: NA
length: 15
J: TRBJ1-3
D: NA
V: TRBV5-6

CDR3: CASRGRNSLSYEQYF
DNA: TGTGCCAGTAGAGGTCGAAACAGCCTCTCCTACGAGCAGTACTTC
size: once
length: 15
J: TRBJ2-7
D: NA
V: TRBV19

CDR3: CASSLASGANYGYTF
DNA: TGTGCCAGCAGCTTAGCGTCAGGTGCTAACTATGGCTACACCTTC
size: NA
length: 15
J: TRBJ1-2
D: NA
V: TRBV7-2

CDR3: CASSLTGTGGANYGYTF
DNA: TGTGCCAGCAGCTTAACGGGGACAGGGGGCGCAAACTATGGCTACACCTTC
size: few
length: 17
J: TRBJ1-2
D: TRBD1
V: TRBV7-3

CDR3: CASSLSASGSGVNEQFF
DNA: TGCGCCAGCAGCTTGTCGGCTAGCGGGAGTGGGGTGAATGAGCAGTTCTTC
size: NA
length: 17
J: TRBJ2-1
D: TRBD2
V: TRBV5-1

CDR3: CASRGAQNTGELFF
DNA: TGTGCCAGCAGAGGGGCGCAGAACACCGGGGAGCTGTTTTTT
size: NA
length: 14
J: TRBJ2-2
D: NA
V: TRBV7-2

CDR3: CASSFQGAGANVLTF
DNA: TGTGCCAGTAGTTTTCAGGGGGCTGGGGCCAACGTCCTGACTTTC
size: NA
length: 15
J: TRBJ2-6
D: TRBD1
V: TRBV19

CDR3: CASSREITGELFF
DNA: TGTGCCAGCAGCCGGGAAATAACCGGGGAGCTGTTTTTT
size: NA
length: 13
J: TRBJ2-2
D: NA
V: TRBV11-1

CDR3: CASSTSTPKAFF
DNA: TGTGCCAGCAGCACGTCCACTCCTAAGGCTTTCTTT
size: NA
length: 12
J: TRBJ1-1
D: NA
V: TRBV7-2

CDR3: CASSFKGEETQYF
DNA: TGTGCCAGCAGCTTTAAGGGAGAAGAGACCCAGTACTTC
size: NA
length: 13
J: TRBJ2-5
D: NA
V: TRBV5-4

CDR3: CAWSPSGRKETQYF
DNA: TGTGCCTGGAGTCCTAGCGGGAGGAAGGAGACCCAGTACTTC
size: NA
length: 14
J: TRBJ2-5
D: TRBD2
V: TRBV30

CDR3: CASSLSGGTFADTQYF
DNA: TGTGCCAGCAGTTTATCAGGTGGGACTTTCGCAGATACGCAGTATTTT
size: NA
length: 16
J: TRBJ2-3
D: NA
V: TRBV27

CDR3: CASSDRGREGYTF
DNA: TGTGCCAGCAGCGACCGGGGGAGGGAAGGCTACACCTTC
size: NA
length: 13
J: TRBJ1-2
D: NA
V: TRBV12-3/TRBV12-4

CDR3: CASGYRGSGYTF
DNA: TGTGCCAGCGGATACAGGGGTTCTGGCTACACCTTC
size: NA
length: 12
J: TRBJ1-2
D: TRBD1
V: TRBV27

CDR3: CASSLGQGSSGNTIYF
DNA: TGTGCCAGCAGCTTAGGGCAGGGGAGCTCTGGAAACACCATATATTTT
size: NA
length: 16
J: TRBJ1-3
D: NA
V: TRBV7-6

CDR3: CASRVWAGELFF
DNA: TGTGCCTCCAGGGTTTGGGCCGGGGAGCTGTTTTTT
size: NA
length: 12
J: TRBJ2-2
D: NA
V: TRBV6-5

CDR3: CASSQELGQVYEQYF
DNA: TGCGCCAGCAGCCAAGAGTTGGGACAGGTCTACGAGCAGTACTTC
size: NA
length: 15
J: TRBJ2-7
D: TRBD1
V: TRBV4-3

CDR3: CASSIYRATSTDTQYF
DNA: TGTGCCAGCAGCATATACAGGGCAACAAGCACAGATACGCAGTATTTT
size: once
length: 16
J: TRBJ2-3
D: NA
V: TRBV11-2

CDR3: CASSLAVASGNNEQFF
DNA: TGCGCCAGCAGCTTGGCCGTCGCTAGCGGGAACAATGAGCAGTTCTTC
size: NA
length: 16
J: TRBJ2-1
D: TRBD2
V: TRBV5-1

CDR3: CASIRQGRTEAFF
DNA: TGTGCCAGTATCCGGCAGGGGAGAACTGAAGCTTTCTTT
size: NA
length: 13
J: TRBJ1-1
D: NA
V: TRBV19

CDR3: CASPGGNANYGYTF
DNA: TGCGCCAGCCCGGGTGGCAACGCTAACTATGGCTACACCTTC
size: NA
length: 14
J: TRBJ1-2
D: NA
V: TRBV10-1

CDR3: CASRDRGRGGLEKLFF
DNA: TGTGCCAGCCGGGACAGGGGGCGCGGGGGTCTAGAAAAACTGTTTTTT
size: NA
length: 16
J: TRBJ1-4
D: TRBD1
V: TRBV25-1

CDR3: CASSLFVSRSSTDTQYF
DNA: TGTGCCAGCAGCTTATTCGTGTCCAGGTCTAGCACAGATACGCAGTATTTT
size: NA
length: 17
J: TRBJ2-3
D: NA
V: TRBV7-3

CDR3: CSAASDRGRNQPQHF
DNA: TGCAGCGCGGCAAGTGACAGGGGCCGCAATCAGCCCCAGCATTTT
size: NA
length: 15
J: TRBJ1-5
D: TRBD1
V: TRBV29-1

CDR3: CASSLVVGGETQYF
DNA: TGTGCCAGCAGCTTGGTTGTAGGAGGGGAGACCCAGTACTTC
size: NA
length: 14
J: TRBJ2-5
D: NA
V: TRBV5-4

CDR3: CASSPGLADGDEQFF
DNA: TGCGCCAGCAGCCCGGGACTAGCGGACGGGGATGAGCAGTTCTTC
size: NA
length: 15
J: TRBJ2-1
D: TRBD2
V: TRBV5-1

CDR3: CASSFQTGGIYNEQFF
DNA: TGTGCCAGCAGCTTCCAAACAGGGGGCATCTACAATGAGCAGTTCTTC
size: NA
length: 16
J: TRBJ2-1
D: TRBD1
V: TRBV13

CDR3: CATSEGDTNSNQPQHF
DNA: TGTGCCACCAGTGAAGGGGACACAAATAGCAATCAGCCCCAGCATTTT
size: NA
length: 16
J: TRBJ1-5
D: NA
V: TRBV24-1

CDR3: CASSVALSSYEQYF
DNA: TGTGCCAGCAGCGTAGCTCTGAGCTCCTACGAGCAGTACTTC
size: NA
length: 14
J: TRBJ2-7
D: NA
V: TRBV9

CDR3: CASSAGQGSYGYTF
DNA: TGTGCCAGCAGCGCCGGACAGGGCTCTTATGGCTACACCTTC
size: NA
length: 14
J: TRBJ1-2
D: TRBD1
V: TRBV11-1

CDR3: CASSERTTETNSPLHF
DNA: TGTGCCAGCAGTGAAAGGACAACGGAGACTAATTCACCCCTCCACTTT
size: NA
length: 16
J: TRBJ1-6
D: NA
V: TRBV2

CDR3: CASSSSGEGEQFF
DNA: TGTGCCAGTAGTAGTTCCGGGGAGGGGGAGCAGTTCTTC
size: NA
length: 13
J: TRBJ2-1
D: TRBD2
V: TRBV19

CDR3: CASSLGGLAGGGSYNEQFF
DNA: TGTGCCAGCAGCCTCGGGGGACTAGCGGGAGGTGGGTCCTACAATGAGCAGTTCTTC
size: NA
length: 19
J: TRBJ2-1
D: TRBD2
V: TRBV9

CDR3: CASSHDRASYEQYF
DNA: TGCGCCAGCAGCCATGACAGGGCCAGCTACGAGCAGTACTTC
size: NA
length: 14
J: TRBJ2-7
D: TRBD1
V: TRBV4-1